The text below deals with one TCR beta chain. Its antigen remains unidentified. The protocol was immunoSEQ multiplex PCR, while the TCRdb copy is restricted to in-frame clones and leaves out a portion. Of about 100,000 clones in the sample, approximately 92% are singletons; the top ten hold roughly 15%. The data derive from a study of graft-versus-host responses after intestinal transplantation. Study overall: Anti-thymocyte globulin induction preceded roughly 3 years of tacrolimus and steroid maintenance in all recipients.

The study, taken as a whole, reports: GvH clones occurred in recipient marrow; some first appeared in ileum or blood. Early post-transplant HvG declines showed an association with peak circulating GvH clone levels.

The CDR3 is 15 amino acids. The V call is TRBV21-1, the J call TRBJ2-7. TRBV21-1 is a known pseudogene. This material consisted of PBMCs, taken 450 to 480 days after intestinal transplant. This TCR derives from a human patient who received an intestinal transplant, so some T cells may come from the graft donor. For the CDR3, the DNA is TGTGCCAGCAGCAGGGGCCGGGGTGAAGGCTACGAGCAGTACTTC. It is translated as CASSRGRGEGYEQYF.